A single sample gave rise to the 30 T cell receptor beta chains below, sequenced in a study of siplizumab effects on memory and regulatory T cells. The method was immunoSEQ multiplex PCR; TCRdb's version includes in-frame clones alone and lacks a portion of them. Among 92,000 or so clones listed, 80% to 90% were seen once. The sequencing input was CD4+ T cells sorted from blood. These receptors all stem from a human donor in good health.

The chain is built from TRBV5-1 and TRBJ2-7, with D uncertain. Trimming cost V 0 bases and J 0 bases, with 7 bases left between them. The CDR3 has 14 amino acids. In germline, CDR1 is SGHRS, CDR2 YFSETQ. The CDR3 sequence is CASSLVSLSYEQYF. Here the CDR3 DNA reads TGCGCCAGCAGCTTGGTTAGCCTCTCCTACGAGCAGTACTTC.

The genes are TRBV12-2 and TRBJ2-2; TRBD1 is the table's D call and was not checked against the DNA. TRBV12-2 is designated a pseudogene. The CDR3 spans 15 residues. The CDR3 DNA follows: TGTGCAAGTCGCTTCCCAGGGCCGAACACCGGGGAGCTGTTTTTT. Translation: CASRFPGPNTGELFF.

The CDR3 nucleotides read TGTGCCAGCAGCTTGGGGGGATCCGGTCAGCCCCAGCATTTT. Its protein is CASSLGGSGQPQHF. The chain employs TRBV5-5 and TRBJ1-5; D gene unclear. V lost 0 bases to trimming and J lost 6 bases, with 10 bases between them. CDR1 and CDR2 (germline): SGHKS, YYEKEE (reference sequence). The length of the CDR3 is 14 residues.

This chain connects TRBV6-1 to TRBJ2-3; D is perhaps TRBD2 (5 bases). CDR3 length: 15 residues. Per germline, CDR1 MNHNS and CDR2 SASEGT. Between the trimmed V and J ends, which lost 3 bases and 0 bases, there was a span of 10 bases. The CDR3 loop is CASSDSRTSTDTQYF. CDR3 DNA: TGTGCCAGCAGTGACTCCCGGACTAGCACAGATACGCAGTATTTT.

CDR3: CASSLEARGTDTQYF. In DNA, the CDR3 is TGTGCCAGCAGCTTAGAAGCTAGAGGGACAGATACGCAGTATTTT. The chain employs TRBV7-2 and TRBJ2-3; the D gene is possibly TRBD2 (5 bases). V was cut by 1 base and J by 3 bases, with 11 bases left in between. Germline lookup yields CDR1 SGHTA and CDR2 FQGNSA. The CDR3 runs 15 residues.

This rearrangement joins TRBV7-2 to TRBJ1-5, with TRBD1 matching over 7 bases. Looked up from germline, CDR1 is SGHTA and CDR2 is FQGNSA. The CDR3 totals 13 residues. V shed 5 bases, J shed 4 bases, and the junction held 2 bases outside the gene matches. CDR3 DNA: TGTGCCAGCAGCCCCAGGGGGAATCAGCCCCAGCATTTT. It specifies CASSPRGNQPQHF.

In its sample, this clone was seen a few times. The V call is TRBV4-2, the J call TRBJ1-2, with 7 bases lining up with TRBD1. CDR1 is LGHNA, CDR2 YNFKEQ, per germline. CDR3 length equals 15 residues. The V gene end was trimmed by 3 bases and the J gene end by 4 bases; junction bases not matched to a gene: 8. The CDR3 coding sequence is TGTGCCAGCAGCCAGCTGACGTCAGGGGGCTATGGCTACACCTTC. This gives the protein CASSQLTSGGYGYTF.

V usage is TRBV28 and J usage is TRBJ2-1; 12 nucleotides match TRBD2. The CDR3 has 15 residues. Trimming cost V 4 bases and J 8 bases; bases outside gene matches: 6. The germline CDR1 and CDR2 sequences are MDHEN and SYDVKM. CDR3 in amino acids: CASSSTSGRIDEQFF. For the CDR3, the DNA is TGTGCCAGCAGTTCGACTAGCGGGAGAATCGATGAGCAGTTCTTC.

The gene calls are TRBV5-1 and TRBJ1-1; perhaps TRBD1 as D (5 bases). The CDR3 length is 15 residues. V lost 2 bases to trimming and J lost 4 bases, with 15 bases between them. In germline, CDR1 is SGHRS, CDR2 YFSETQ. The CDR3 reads CASSFQGAGSTEAFF. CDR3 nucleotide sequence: TGCGCCAGCAGCTTCCAGGGAGCTGGGAGCACTGAAGCTTTCTTT.

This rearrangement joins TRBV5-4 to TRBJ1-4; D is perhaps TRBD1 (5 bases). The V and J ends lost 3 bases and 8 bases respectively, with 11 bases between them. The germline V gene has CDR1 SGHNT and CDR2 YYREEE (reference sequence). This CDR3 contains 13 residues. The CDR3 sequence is CASSWGREEKLFF. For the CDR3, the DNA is TGTGCCAGCAGCTGGGGCCGGGAGGAAAAACTGTTTTTT.

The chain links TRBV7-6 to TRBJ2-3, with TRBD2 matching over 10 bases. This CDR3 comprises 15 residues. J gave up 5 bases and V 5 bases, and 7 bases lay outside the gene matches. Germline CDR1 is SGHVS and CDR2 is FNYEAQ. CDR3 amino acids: CASSAGLADVDTQYF. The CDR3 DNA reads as TGTGCCAGCAGCGCCGGACTAGCGGACGTAGATACGCAGTATTTT.

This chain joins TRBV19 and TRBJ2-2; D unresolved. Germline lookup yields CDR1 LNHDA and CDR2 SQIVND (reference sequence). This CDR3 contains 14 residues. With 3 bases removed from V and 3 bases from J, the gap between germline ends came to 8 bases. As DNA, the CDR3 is TGTGCCAGTAGTATCACTGGGTACACCGGGGAGCTGTTTTTT. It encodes CASSITGYTGELFF.

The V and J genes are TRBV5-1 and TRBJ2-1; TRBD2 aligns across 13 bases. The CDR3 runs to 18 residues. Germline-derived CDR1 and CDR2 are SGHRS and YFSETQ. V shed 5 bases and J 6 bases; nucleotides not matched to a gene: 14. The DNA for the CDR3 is TGCGCCAGCAGGACGGGACTAGCGGGACGGGGTCTAGGCAATGAGCAGTTCTTC. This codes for CASRTGLAGRGLGNEQFF.

Written as DNA, the CDR3 is TGTGCCAGTAGTATCTCCAGGGGAACCTATGGCTACACCTTC. Amino acid sequence: CASSISRGTYGYTF. This chain connects TRBV19 to TRBJ1-2; the D gene is possibly TRBD1 (6 bases). Deletions cut 3 bases from V and 4 bases from J, with 12 bases between. Germline CDR1 is LNHDA and CDR2 is SQIVND (reference sequence). The CDR3 is made up of 14 amino acids.

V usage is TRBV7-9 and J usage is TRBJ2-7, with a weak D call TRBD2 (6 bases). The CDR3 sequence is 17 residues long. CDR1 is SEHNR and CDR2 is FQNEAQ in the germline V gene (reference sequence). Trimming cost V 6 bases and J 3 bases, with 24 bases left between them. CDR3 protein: CASRRSLGGARNYEQYF. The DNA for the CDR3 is TGTGCCAGCAGGCGTAGTCTAGGCGGGGCAAGAAACTACGAGCAGTACTTC.

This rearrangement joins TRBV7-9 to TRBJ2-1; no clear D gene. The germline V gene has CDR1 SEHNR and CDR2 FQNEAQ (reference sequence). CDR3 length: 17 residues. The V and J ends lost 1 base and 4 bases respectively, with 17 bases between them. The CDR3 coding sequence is TGTGCCAGCAGCTTAGACGTCGGGTCACCTAGATACAATGAGCAGTTCTTC. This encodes CASSLDVGSPRYNEQFF.

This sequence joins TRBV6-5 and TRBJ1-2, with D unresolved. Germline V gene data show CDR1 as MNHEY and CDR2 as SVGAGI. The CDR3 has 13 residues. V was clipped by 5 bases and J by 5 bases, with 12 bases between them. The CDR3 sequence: CASSTSQTYGYTF. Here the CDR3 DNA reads TGTGCCAGCAGTACAAGCCAGACGTATGGCTACACCTTC.

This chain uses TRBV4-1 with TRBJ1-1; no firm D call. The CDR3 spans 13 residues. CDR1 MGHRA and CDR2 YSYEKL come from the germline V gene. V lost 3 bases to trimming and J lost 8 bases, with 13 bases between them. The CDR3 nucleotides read TGCGCCAGCAGCCAGTATTTTCAACCAGAAGCTTTCTTT. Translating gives CASSQYFQPEAFF.

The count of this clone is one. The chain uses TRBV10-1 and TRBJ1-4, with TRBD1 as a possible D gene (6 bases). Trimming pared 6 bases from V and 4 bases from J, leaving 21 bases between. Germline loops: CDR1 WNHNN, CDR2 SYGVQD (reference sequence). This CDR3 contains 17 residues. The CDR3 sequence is CASRRGRGIHLNEKLFF. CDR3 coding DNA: TGCGCCAGCAGGAGGGGGAGAGGGATCCATCTTAATGAAAAACTGTTTTTT.

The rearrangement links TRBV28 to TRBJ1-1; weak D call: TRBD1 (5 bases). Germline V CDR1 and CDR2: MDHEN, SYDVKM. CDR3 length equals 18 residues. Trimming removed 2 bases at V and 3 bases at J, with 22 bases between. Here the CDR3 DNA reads TGTGCCAGCAGTTTAGTAGGGGAGTGGGGTGGTTGGGACACTGAAGCTTTCTTT. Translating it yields CASSLVGEWGGWDTEAFF.

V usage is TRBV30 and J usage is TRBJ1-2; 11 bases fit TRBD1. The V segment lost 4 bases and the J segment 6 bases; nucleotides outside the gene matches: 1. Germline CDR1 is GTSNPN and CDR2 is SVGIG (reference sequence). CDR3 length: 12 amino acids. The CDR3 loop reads CAWKGQGDGYTF. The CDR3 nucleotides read TGTGCCTGGAAGGGACAGGGGGATGGCTACACCTTC.

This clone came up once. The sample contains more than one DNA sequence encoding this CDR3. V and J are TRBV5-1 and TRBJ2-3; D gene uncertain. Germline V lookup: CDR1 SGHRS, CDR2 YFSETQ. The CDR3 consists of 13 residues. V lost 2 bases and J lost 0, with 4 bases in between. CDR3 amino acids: CASSLGSTDTQYF. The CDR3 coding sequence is TGCGCCAGCAGCTTAGGAAGCACAGATACGCAGTATTTT. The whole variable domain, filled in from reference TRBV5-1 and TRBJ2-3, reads KAGVTQTPRYLIKTRGQQVTLSCSPISGHRSVSWYQQTPGQGLQFLFEYFSETQRNKGNFPGRFSGRQFSNSRSEMNVSTLELGDSALYLCASSLGSTDTQYFGPGTRLTVL.

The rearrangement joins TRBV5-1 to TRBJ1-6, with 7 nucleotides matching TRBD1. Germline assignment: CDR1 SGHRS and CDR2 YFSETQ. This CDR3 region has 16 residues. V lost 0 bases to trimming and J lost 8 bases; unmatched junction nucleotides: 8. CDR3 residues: CASSLAPDREHSPLHF. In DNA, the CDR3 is TGCGCCAGCAGCTTGGCCCCCGACAGGGAGCATTCACCCCTCCACTTT.

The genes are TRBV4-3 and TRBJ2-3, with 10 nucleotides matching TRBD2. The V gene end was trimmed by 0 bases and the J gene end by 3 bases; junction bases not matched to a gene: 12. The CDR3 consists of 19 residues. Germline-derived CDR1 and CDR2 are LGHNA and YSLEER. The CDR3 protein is CASSQDWLAGALRTDTQYF. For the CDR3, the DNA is TGCGCCAGCAGCCAAGATTGGCTAGCGGGAGCTCTGAGGACAGATACGCAGTATTTT.

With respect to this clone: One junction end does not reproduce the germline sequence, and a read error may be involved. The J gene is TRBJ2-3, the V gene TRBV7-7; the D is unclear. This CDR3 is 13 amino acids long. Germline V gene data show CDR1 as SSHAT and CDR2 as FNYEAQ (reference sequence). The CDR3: CASSVDHTDTQYF. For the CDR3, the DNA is TGTGCTAGCAGCGTCGACCACACAGATACGCAGTATTTT.

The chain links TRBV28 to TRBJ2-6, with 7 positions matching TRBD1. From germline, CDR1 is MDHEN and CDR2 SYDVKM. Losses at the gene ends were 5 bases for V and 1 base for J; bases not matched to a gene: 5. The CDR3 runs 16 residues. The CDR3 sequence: CASSPARGSGANVLTF. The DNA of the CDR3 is TGTGCCAGCAGTCCCGCCAGGGGGTCTGGGGCCAACGTCCTGACTTTC.

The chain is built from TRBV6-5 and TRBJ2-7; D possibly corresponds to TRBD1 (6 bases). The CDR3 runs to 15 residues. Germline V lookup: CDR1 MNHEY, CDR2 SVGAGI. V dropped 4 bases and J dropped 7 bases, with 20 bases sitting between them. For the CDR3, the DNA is TGTGCCAGCAGTTCCAAAAGGACAGTCCCGGGGGAGCAGTACTTC. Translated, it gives CASSSKRTVPGEQYF.

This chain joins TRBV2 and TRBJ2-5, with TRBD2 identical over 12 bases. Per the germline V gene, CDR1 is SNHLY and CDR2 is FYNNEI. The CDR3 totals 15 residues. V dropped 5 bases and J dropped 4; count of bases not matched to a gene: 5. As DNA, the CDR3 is TGTGCCAGCAGTCAACTAGCGGGAGGAGGAGAGACCCAGTACTTC. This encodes CASSQLAGGGETQYF.

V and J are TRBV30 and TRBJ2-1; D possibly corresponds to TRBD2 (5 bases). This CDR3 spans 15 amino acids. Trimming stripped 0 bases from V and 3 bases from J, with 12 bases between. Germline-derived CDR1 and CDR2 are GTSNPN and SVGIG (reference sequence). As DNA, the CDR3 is TGTGCCTGGAGTGTGTCGGGGTCCCTCTACAATGAGCAGTTCTTC. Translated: CAWSVSGSLYNEQFF.

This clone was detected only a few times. The CDR3 is CASSETGKNTGELFF. The CDR3 DNA reads TGTGCCAGCAGTGAGACAGGGAAGAACACCGGGGAGCTGTTTTTT. The chain has TRBV2 and TRBJ2-2; TRBD1 matches 7 bases. V was pared by 3 bases and J by 1 base, with 2 bases of the junction left unmatched. The germline V gene has CDR1 SNHLY and CDR2 FYNNEI. This CDR3 contains 15 residues.